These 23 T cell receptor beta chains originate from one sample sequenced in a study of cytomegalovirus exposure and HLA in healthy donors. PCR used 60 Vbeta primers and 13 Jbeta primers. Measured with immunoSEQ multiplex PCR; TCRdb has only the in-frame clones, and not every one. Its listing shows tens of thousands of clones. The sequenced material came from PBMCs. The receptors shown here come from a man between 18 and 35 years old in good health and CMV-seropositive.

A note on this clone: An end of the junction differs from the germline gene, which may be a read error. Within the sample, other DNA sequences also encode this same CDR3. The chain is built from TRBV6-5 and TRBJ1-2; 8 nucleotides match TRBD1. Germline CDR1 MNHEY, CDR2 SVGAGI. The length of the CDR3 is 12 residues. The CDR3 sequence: CASSRDRGGYTF. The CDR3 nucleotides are TGCGCCAGCAGCCGCGACAGGGGAGGCTACACCTTC.

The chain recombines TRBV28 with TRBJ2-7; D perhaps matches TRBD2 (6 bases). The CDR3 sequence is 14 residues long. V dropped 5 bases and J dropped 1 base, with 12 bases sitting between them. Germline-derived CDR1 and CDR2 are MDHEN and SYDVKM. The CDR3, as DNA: TGTGCCAGCAGTCCGGCGGGGATTTCCTACGAGCAGTACTTC. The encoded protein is CASSPAGISYEQYF.

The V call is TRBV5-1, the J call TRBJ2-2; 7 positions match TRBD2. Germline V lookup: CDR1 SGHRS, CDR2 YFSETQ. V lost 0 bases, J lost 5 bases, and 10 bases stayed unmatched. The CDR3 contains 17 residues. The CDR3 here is CASSLGPRAGATGELFF. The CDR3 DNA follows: TGCGCCAGCAGCTTGGGCCCCCGGGCGGGAGCAACCGGGGAGCTGTTTTTT.

The CDR3 region is CASSLYGEGAGYGYTF. The CDR3 DNA follows: TGTGCCAGCAGTTTATATGGCGAGGGGGCGGGCTATGGCTACACCTTC. The chain carries TRBV27 and TRBJ1-2, with 7 bases matching TRBD1. The length of the CDR3 is 16 residues. The ends lost 1 base at V and 4 bases at J; junction bases unmatched: 9. The germline gives CDR1 MNHEY, CDR2 SMNVEV (reference sequence).

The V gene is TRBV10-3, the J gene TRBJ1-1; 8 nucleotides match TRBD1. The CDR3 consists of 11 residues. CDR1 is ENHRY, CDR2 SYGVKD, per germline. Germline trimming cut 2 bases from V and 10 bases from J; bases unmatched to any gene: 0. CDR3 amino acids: CAISETGGAFF. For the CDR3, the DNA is TGTGCCATCAGTGAGACAGGGGGAGCTTTCTTT.

The CDR3 DNA sequence: TGTGCCAGCAGGGACATCGGCGGGAGGCTGACAGATACGCAGTATTTT. Protein: CASRDIGGRLTDTQYF. The J gene is TRBJ2-3, the V gene TRBV11-2; 8 bases map to TRBD2. Germline V CDR1 and CDR2: SGHAT, FQNNGV. The CDR3 loop spans 16 amino acids. V trimming: 6 bases; J trimming: 3 bases; junction bases outside the gene matches: 11.

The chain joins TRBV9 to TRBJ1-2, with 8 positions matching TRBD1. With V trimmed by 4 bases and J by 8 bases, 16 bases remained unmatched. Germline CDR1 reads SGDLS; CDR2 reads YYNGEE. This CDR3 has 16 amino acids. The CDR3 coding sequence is TGTGCCAGCAGCCCCTCAGTTACAGGGGGGGGACGCGGCTACACCTTC. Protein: CASSPSVTGGGRGYTF.

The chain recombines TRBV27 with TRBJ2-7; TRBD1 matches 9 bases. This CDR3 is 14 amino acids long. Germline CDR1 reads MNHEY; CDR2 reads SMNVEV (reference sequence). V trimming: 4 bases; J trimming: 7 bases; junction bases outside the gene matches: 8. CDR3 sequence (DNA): TGTGCCAGCAGTTCGATACAGGGGGCGGGAGAGCAGTACTTC. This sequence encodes CASSSIQGAGEQYF.

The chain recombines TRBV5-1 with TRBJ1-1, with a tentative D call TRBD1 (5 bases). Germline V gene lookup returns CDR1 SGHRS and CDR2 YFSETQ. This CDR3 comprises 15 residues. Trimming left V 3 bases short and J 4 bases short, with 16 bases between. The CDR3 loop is CASSSWERGGTEAFF. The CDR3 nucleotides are TGCGCCAGCAGCTCCTGGGAGAGGGGAGGCACTGAAGCTTTCTTT.

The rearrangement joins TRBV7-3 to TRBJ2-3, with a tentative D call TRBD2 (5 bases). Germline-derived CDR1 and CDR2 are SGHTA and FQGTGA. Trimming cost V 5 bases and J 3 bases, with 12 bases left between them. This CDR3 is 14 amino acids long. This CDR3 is CASSPPGETDTQYF. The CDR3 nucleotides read TGTGCCAGCAGCCCGCCCGGGGAGACAGATACGCAGTATTTT.

CDR3 DNA sequence: TGTGCCAGCAGTGTGGGACAGAATAACTATGGCTACACCTTC. Protein: CASSVGQNNYGYTF. This sequence joins TRBV2 and TRBJ1-2, with 7 nucleotides matching TRBD1. There are 14 residues in the CDR3. V dropped 4 bases and J dropped 1; count of bases not matched to a gene: 3. CDR1 is SNHLY and CDR2 is FYNNEI in the germline V gene.

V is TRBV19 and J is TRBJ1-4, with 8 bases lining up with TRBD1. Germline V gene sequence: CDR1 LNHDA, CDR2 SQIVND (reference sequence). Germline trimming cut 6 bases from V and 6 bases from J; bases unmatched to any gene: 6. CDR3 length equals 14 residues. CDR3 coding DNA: TGTGCCAGTAGCCGGACAGGGACGGATGAAAAACTGTTTTTT. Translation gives CASSRTGTDEKLFF.

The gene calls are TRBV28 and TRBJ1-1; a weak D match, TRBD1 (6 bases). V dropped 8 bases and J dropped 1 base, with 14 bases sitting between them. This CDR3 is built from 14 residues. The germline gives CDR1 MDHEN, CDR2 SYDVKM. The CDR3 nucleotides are TGTGCCAGCGTGCCAGGGGCTTGGAACACTGAAGCTTTCTTT. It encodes CASVPGAWNTEAFF.

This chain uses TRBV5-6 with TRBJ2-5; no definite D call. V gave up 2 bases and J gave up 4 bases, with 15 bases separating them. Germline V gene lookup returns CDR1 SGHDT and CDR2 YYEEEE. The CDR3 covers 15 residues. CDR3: CASSFPARSGETQYF. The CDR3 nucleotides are TGTGCCAGCAGCTTCCCGGCCCGCTCAGGAGAGACCCAGTACTTC.

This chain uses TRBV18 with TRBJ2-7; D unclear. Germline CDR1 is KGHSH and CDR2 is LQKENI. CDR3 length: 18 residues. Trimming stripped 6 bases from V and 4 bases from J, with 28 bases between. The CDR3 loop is CASSQQPFPTSTRYEQYF. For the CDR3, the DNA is TGTGCCAGCTCTCAACAACCCTTTCCGACTTCAACTCGGTACGAGCAGTACTTC.

The CDR3 region is CASSSWTGGGTEAFF. DNA for the CDR3: TGTGCCAGCAGTTCCTGGACAGGGGGAGGTACTGAAGCTTTCTTT. The rearrangement joins TRBV6-5 to TRBJ1-1, with 10 nucleotides matching TRBD1. V lost 4 bases and J lost 5; bases outside the gene matches: 7. Germline V gives CDR1 MNHEY, CDR2 SVGAGI. This CDR3 is built from 15 residues.

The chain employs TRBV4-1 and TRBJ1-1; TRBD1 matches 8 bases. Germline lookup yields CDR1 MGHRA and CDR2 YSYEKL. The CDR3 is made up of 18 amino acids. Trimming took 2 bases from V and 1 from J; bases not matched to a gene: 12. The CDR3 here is CASSQIVSPGGANTEAFF. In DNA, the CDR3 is TGCGCCAGCAGCCAAATCGTATCCCCAGGGGGCGCGAACACTGAAGCTTTCTTT.

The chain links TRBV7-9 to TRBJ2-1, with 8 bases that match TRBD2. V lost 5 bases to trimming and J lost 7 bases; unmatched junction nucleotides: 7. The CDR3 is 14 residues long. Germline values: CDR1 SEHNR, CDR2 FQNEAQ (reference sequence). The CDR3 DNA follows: TGTGCCAGCAGCCTCGGACTAGCTCCGAATGAGCAGTTCTTC. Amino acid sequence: CASSLGLAPNEQFF.

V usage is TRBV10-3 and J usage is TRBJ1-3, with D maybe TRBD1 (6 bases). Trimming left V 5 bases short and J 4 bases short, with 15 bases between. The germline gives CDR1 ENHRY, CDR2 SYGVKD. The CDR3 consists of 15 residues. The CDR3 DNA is TGTGCCATCAGTAAACGCGGACAGACAGGAAACACCATATATTTT. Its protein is CAISKRGQTGNTIYF.

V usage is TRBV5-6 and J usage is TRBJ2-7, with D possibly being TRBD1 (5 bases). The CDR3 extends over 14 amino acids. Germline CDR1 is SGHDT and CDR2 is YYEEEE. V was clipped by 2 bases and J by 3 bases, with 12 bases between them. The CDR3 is CASSLGAALYEQYF. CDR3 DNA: TGTGCCAGCAGCTTAGGGGCGGCCCTCTACGAGCAGTACTTC.

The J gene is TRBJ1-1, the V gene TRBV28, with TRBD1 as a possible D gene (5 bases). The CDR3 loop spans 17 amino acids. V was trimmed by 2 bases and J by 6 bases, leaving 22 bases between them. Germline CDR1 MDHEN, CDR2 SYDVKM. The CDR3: CASSLTPGGNDFPEAFF. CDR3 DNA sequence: TGTGCCAGCAGTTTAACTCCGGGGGGTAACGATTTTCCTGAAGCTTTCTTT.

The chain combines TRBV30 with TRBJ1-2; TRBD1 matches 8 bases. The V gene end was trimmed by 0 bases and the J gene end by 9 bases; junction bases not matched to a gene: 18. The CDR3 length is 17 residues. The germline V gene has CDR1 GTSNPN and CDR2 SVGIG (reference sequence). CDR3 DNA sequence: TGTGCCTGGAGTGTAACCGGACCAGGATACAGGGGGGGAAGCTACACCTTC. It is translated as CAWSVTGPGYRGGSYTF.

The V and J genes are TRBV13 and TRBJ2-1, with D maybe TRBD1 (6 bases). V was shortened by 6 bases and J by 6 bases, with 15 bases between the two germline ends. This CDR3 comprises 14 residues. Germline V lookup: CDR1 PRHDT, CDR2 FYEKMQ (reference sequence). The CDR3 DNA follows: TGTGCCAGCAGAGGGGGATCCCTCCCCAATGAGCAGTTCTTC. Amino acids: CASRGGSLPNEQFF.